This T cell receptor (beta chain) was recovered during a study of post-analysis software for immune sequencing data. Across the whole study: Recorded disease courses covered relapsing-remitting, secondary progressive and progressive-relapsing multiple sclerosis. Some patients had no subtype annotation.

Researchers reported that TCR beta cDNA libraries carried unique molecular identifiers. Input of roughly 0.9 to 11 million T cells yielded around 460,000 cDNA molecules. MiXCR, run by TCRdb on the PCR reads, gives a single entry per CDR3 protein. The sample includes roughly 650,000 distinct CDR3 sequences, around 60% of them seen just once. Study outcomes and limitations: Controls significantly exceeded multiple sclerosis patients in normalized Chao1 diversity. Patients showed TRBV5-6, TRBV5-1 and TRBV20-1 among four to six TRBV segments more frequent than in controls.

This CDR3 region has 14 residues. Trimming took off 5 bases at V and 7 bases at J, with 14 bases between the two ends. In germline, CDR1 is SGHNT, CDR2 YENEEA. Regarding this clonotype: The antigen remains undetermined.

The chain carries TRBV11-3 and TRBJ1-4; possible D gene TRBD1, 6 bases. Specimen: blood. This receptor was identified in a girl aged 2 to 10 with multiple sclerosis. For the CDR3, the DNA is TGTGCCAGCAGCAAAACAGGGTCGGCTGAAAAACTGTTTTTT. Translating gives CASSKTGSAEKLFF.